This TCR beta chain derives from a study of T-cell memory formation after mild COVID-19. Study-wide results and limits: Pre-infection memory carried some responding clones, suggesting that cross-reactive memory joined. There was a balanced CD4/CD8 profile in clones contracting day 15 to 85, and later expanders leaned CD4+.

CDR1 is LNHNV, CDR2 YYDKDF, per germline (reference sequence). V was pared by 5 bases and J by 8 bases, with 9 bases of the junction left unmatched. The CDR3 has 14 residues. This clonotype was detected a few times. The antigen remains undetermined. A 5'RACE reaction primed in the constant segment made cDNA libraries of TCR alpha and TCR beta, and these carried sample barcodes and UMIs. TCRdb redid the calling of the 5' RACE reads with MiXCR, one entry per CDR3 protein. The table includes 100,000 to 150,000 distinct CDR3 sequences, more than 15% detected once. V is TRBV15 and J is TRBJ1-1; 9 positions agree with TRBD1. The sequence was collected from a young man who had mild COVID-19 (a few samples of this study predate the infection). Cell type and time point are not known. The material sequenced was PBMCs or a T cell subset sorted from them (not recorded which). The CDR3, as DNA: TGTGCCACCAGCTTCACAGGGGGCACGTTCGAAGCTTTCTTT. Its translation: CATSFTGGTFEAFF.